Included here is one TCR beta chain sequence, with context. Antigen specificity is unknown. These data come from a study of vaccination effects on CD4 cells after COVID-19. Study background: As their vaccination, participants received two doses of either BNT162b2 or mRNA-1273.

Regarding the study as a whole: Substantial clonal contraction characterized both infection- and vaccine-induced clones late after vaccination. No early post-infection timepoints were available in the study, which also included few convalescent patients.

Here immunoSEQ multiplex PCR was the method, and the copy in TCRdb shows in-frame clones only, minus some. The sample has roughly 76,000 clones; 70% to 75% are singletons. The V end lost 2 bases, the J end lost 4 bases, and 9 bases lay between the germline ends. CDR3 length: 13 amino acids. CDR1 and CDR2 (germline): GTSNPN, SVGIG (reference sequence). Before any sequencing was done, the ViraFEST assay used viral peptide pools to expand antigen-specific CD4+ T cells. At the end of about 9 days of culture, CD4+ T cells were isolated. Cultures got half-medium changes with IL-2 on days 3 and 7. This chain uses TRBV30 with TRBJ1-5; no firm D call. This sequence was found in a human donor who received a COVID-19 vaccine. The source was CD4+ T cells from PBMCs cultured with HCoV-229E spike peptides, collected before COVID-19 vaccination. The CDR3 DNA is TGTGCCTGGAGTTCAGACGGGAATCAGCCCCAGCATTTT. Its translation: CAWSSDGNQPQHF.